Here is one T cell receptor (beta chain) with its context. The sample originates from a study of blood T cell repertoires in COVID-19. Profiled with immunoSEQ multiplex PCR; TCRdb holds only in-frame clones, not every one. The sample includes 290,000 or so clones, around 90% of them seen just once. The length of the CDR3 is 15 residues. The V gene lost 0 bases and the J gene lost 0 bases, with 7 bases spanning the gap. Germline lookup yields CDR1 SNHLY and CDR2 FYNNEI. This receptor was taken from a woman in her late teens or twenties with acute COVID-19. The source material was PBMCs or T cells enriched from blood (not recorded which). The chain employs TRBV2 and TRBJ2-3; D is undetermined. The CDR3 loop is CASSEALQSTDTQYF. In DNA, the CDR3 is TGTGCCAGCAGTGAAGCGTTGCAGAGCACAGATACGCAGTATTTT. Full variable domain (rest looked up from reference TRBV2 and TRBJ2-3): EPEVTQTPSHQVTQMGQEVILRCVPISNHLYFYWYRQILGQKVEFLVSFYNNEISEKSEIFDDQFSVERPDGSNFTLKIRSTKLEDSAMYFCASSEALQSTDTQYFGPGTRLTVL.